The rows below give T cell receptor beta chains drawn from one sample of a study of cytomegalovirus exposure and HLA in healthy donors. The assay was immunoSEQ multiplex PCR, and TCRdb's table has in-frame clones only and misses some. This sample carries about 130,000 clones, around 77% of them seen once, and the ten largest clones take around 2%. Sequencing input: PBMCs. These receptors were collected from a man aged 25 to 45 in good health and CMV-seronegative. Both conserved end residues are part of each CDR3. D genes are given only for firm matches. Not every row has a clone size; where given, it reads once, few, many or a size class.

j_call: TRBJ1-1; v_call: TRBV5-1; clone_size: NA; d_call: NA; cdr3_length: 13; cdr3_nt: TGCGCCAGCAGGTTTGAGGTAAAGACTGAAGCTTTCTTT; cdr3_aa: CASRFEVKTEAFF
j_call: TRBJ1-5; v_call: TRBV19; clone_size: NA; d_call: NA; cdr3_length: 14; cdr3_nt: TGTGCCAGTAGTATATATCAGGACAATCAGCCCCAGCATTTT; cdr3_aa: CASSIYQDNQPQHF
j_call: TRBJ2-3; v_call: TRBV7-2; clone_size: NA; d_call: NA; cdr3_length: 13; cdr3_nt: TGTGCCAGCAGCTTGGGCTTAGCGTATACGCAGTATTTT; cdr3_aa: CASSLGLAYTQYF
j_call: TRBJ2-7; v_call: TRBV28; clone_size: NA; d_call: TRBD2; cdr3_length: 14; cdr3_nt: TGTGCCAGCAGTCGACCCGGGACTAGCGTCGAGCAGTACTTC; cdr3_aa: CASSRPGTSVEQYF
j_call: TRBJ2-3; v_call: TRBV15; clone_size: NA; d_call: NA; cdr3_length: 15; cdr3_nt: TGTGCCACCAGCAGAGAGGCGGCATTGGCGGATACGCAGTATTTT; cdr3_aa: CATSREAALADTQYF
j_call: TRBJ1-2; v_call: TRBV7-9; clone_size: once; d_call: TRBD1; cdr3_length: 13; cdr3_nt: TGTGCCAGCAGCGGGACAGTTAACTATGGCTACACCTTC; cdr3_aa: CASSGTVNYGYTF
j_call: TRBJ1-3; v_call: TRBV7-8; clone_size: few; d_call: NA; cdr3_length: 15; cdr3_nt: TGTGCCAGCAGCTTAGATGGGAGGTTGGGGGACACCATATATTTT; cdr3_aa: CASSLDGRLGDTIYF
j_call: TRBJ2-3; v_call: TRBV30; clone_size: NA; d_call: NA; cdr3_length: 13; cdr3_nt: TGTGCCTGGAGGAGACAGGGCACAGATACGCAGTATTTT; cdr3_aa: CAWRRQGTDTQYF
j_call: TRBJ1-2; v_call: TRBV9; clone_size: NA; d_call: NA; cdr3_length: 14; cdr3_nt: TGTGCCAGCAGCACGGACAGCTTCAACTATGGCTACACCTTC; cdr3_aa: CASSTDSFNYGYTF
j_call: TRBJ2-7; v_call: TRBV13; clone_size: once; d_call: NA; cdr3_length: 12; cdr3_nt: TGTGCCAGCAGCCCAGACAGGTACGAGCAGTACTTC; cdr3_aa: CASSPDRYEQYF
j_call: TRBJ2-3; v_call: TRBV2; clone_size: NA; d_call: NA; cdr3_length: 12; cdr3_nt: TGTGCCATCGACTTGGACACAGATACGCAGTATTTT; cdr3_aa: CAIDLDTDTQYF
j_call: TRBJ1-5; v_call: TRBV10-2; clone_size: NA; d_call: TRBD1; cdr3_length: 14; cdr3_nt: TGCGCCAGCAGCAGGACAGGTAGGAATCAGCCCCAGCATTTT; cdr3_aa: CASSRTGRNQPQHF
j_call: TRBJ1-5; v_call: TRBV28; clone_size: NA; d_call: NA; cdr3_length: 15; cdr3_nt: TGTGCCAGCATGGAGTTGGGGAGTGGCAATCAGCCCCAGCATTTT; cdr3_aa: CASMELGSGNQPQHF
j_call: TRBJ1-2; v_call: TRBV6-4; clone_size: NA; d_call: TRBD1; cdr3_length: 15; cdr3_nt: TGTGCCAGCTCCCAGGGGGCGCCCGATAACTATGGCTACACCTTC; cdr3_aa: CASSQGAPDNYGYTF
j_call: TRBJ2-2; v_call: TRBV19; clone_size: NA; d_call: NA; cdr3_length: 15; cdr3_nt: TGTGCCAGTAGTATTTCAACAGCGAACACCGGGGAGCTGTTTTTT; cdr3_aa: CASSISTANTGELFF
j_call: TRBJ2-1; v_call: TRBV5-1; clone_size: few; d_call: TRBD2; cdr3_length: 16; cdr3_nt: TGCGCCAGCAGCTTGGTTACTAGCGGCTCCTACAATGAGCAGTTCTTC; cdr3_aa: CASSLVTSGSYNEQFF
j_call: TRBJ2-1; v_call: TRBV6-6; clone_size: NA; d_call: TRBD2; cdr3_length: 15; cdr3_nt: TGTGCCAGCAGTTACCCGCTAGCGGGAGCCAATGAGCAGTTCTTC; cdr3_aa: CASSYPLAGANEQFF
j_call: TRBJ1-1; v_call: TRBV10-2; clone_size: NA; d_call: TRBD1; cdr3_length: 13; cdr3_nt: TGCGCCAGCGAGTGGACAGGGGGCACTGAAGCTTTCTTT; cdr3_aa: CASEWTGGTEAFF
j_call: TRBJ2-7; v_call: TRBV30; clone_size: NA; d_call: TRBD2; cdr3_length: 15; cdr3_nt: TGTGCCTGGCTCCCTAATAGCGGGGGAACCTACGAGCAGTACTTC; cdr3_aa: CAWLPNSGGTYEQYF
j_call: TRBJ2-7; v_call: TRBV28; clone_size: NA; d_call: TRBD1; cdr3_length: 13; cdr3_nt: TGTGCCTCCCAGGGCAGGGGGCCGAGCGAGCAGTACTTC; cdr3_aa: CASQGRGPSEQYF
j_call: TRBJ1-4; v_call: TRBV15; clone_size: NA; d_call: NA; cdr3_length: 15; cdr3_nt: TGTGCCACCAGCAGAGGGGGGGGGTATAGTGAAAAACTGTTTTTT; cdr3_aa: CATSRGGGYSEKLFF
j_call: TRBJ2-4; v_call: TRBV6-1; clone_size: NA; d_call: NA; cdr3_length: 19; cdr3_nt: TGTGCCAGCAGTGATGTTCTTGCAGGCTCCACACTAGCCAAAAACATTCAGTACTTC; cdr3_aa: CASSDVLAGSTLAKNIQYF
j_call: TRBJ2-3; v_call: TRBV18; clone_size: NA; d_call: NA; cdr3_length: 14; cdr3_nt: TGTGCCAGCTCACCACGAGCAGGGGTGGATACGCAGTATTTT; cdr3_aa: CASSPRAGVDTQYF
j_call: TRBJ1-2; v_call: TRBV6-6; clone_size: few; d_call: TRBD1; cdr3_length: 14; cdr3_nt: TGTGCCAGCACTTACACGGACAGGGGGAATGGCTACACCTTC; cdr3_aa: CASTYTDRGNGYTF
j_call: TRBJ2-2; v_call: TRBV28; clone_size: NA; d_call: NA; cdr3_length: 16; cdr3_nt: TGTGCCAGCAGTTCGGGTCTGCGGGCGGGCACCGGGGAGCTGTTTTTT; cdr3_aa: CASSSGLRAGTGELFF
j_call: TRBJ2-7; v_call: TRBV29-1; clone_size: once; d_call: TRBD2; cdr3_length: 14; cdr3_nt: TGCAGCGTCTCCACTAGCGGGGTTACCTACGAGCAGTACTTC; cdr3_aa: CSVSTSGVTYEQYF
j_call: TRBJ2-5; v_call: TRBV6-1; clone_size: NA; d_call: NA; cdr3_length: 14; cdr3_nt: TGTGCCAGCAGTGAAGCAACTGGCCAAGAGACCCAGTACTTC; cdr3_aa: CASSEATGQETQYF
j_call: TRBJ2-2; v_call: TRBV12-5; clone_size: few; d_call: TRBD2; cdr3_length: 16; cdr3_nt: TGTGCTAGTGGTTTGGCAACTAGCGAGATCACCGGGGAGCTGTTTTTT; cdr3_aa: CASGLATSEITGELFF
j_call: TRBJ2-5; v_call: TRBV11-2; clone_size: few; d_call: TRBD1; cdr3_length: 14; cdr3_nt: TGTGCCAGCAGCTATGGACAGGGTCGGGGGACCCAGTACTTC; cdr3_aa: CASSYGQGRGTQYF
j_call: TRBJ1-5; v_call: TRBV6-5; clone_size: NA; d_call: TRBD1; cdr3_length: 15; cdr3_nt: TGTGCCAGCAGGCCCGGGACAGGGGGGAATCAGCCCCAGCATTTT; cdr3_aa: CASRPGTGGNQPQHF
j_call: TRBJ2-3; v_call: TRBV9; clone_size: once; d_call: NA; cdr3_length: 14; cdr3_nt: TGTGCCAGCAGCGTAGGACTCCCCGGAGATACGCAGTATTTT; cdr3_aa: CASSVGLPGDTQYF
j_call: TRBJ1-1; v_call: TRBV20-1; clone_size: once; d_call: TRBD1; cdr3_length: 11; cdr3_nt: TGCAGTGCTAGAGACCCGGACAGGGCTTTCTTT; cdr3_aa: CSARDPDRAFF
j_call: TRBJ2-3; v_call: TRBV18; clone_size: NA; d_call: TRBD2; cdr3_length: 16; cdr3_nt: TGTGCCAGCTCACCTCTAGCGGGAGGGGCCCCAGATACGCAGTATTTT; cdr3_aa: CASSPLAGGAPDTQYF